These 28 T cell receptor beta chains originate from one sample sequenced in a study of T cells in Graves' hyperthyroidism and ophthalmopathy. TCR beta CDR3 sequences were amplified from RNA transcripts. With the HTBI primer set, the TCR CDR3 went through a first round of RT-PCR. MiXCR, applied by TCRdb to the multiplex PCR reads, yields one record per CDR3 protein. The sample includes more than 500,000 distinct CDR3 sequences, 35% to 55% of them seen just once. Sequencing was done on a sample of peripheral blood or thyroid tissue (not recorded which). These receptor sequences come from an adult woman with Graves' disease, either hyperthyroidism or ophthalmopathy (not recorded which).

This clonotype was seen more than once but under ten times. The rearrangement uses TRBV5-1 and TRBJ1-1; D perhaps matches TRBD1 (5 bases). Trimming left V 3 bases short and J 1 base short, with 28 bases between. The CDR3 has 20 amino acids. CDR1 and CDR2 (germline): SGHRS, YFSETQ. DNA for the CDR3: TGCGCCAGCAGCTCTAGGAGGTTGGGACCGACCCGGAGGGAGAACACTGAAGCTTTCTTT. This codes for CASSSRRLGPTRRENTEAFF.

This clonotype came up a few times. Since a much larger clone is just one base distant, this may be a read error. This rearrangement joins TRBV10-3 to TRBJ2-6; no clear D. The length of the CDR3 is 15 residues. CDR1 and CDR2 from the germline V gene are ENHRY and SYGVKD. The CDR3 reads CASSYADSGANVLTF. In DNA form, the CDR3 reads TGTGCCAGCAGTTACGCGGACTCTGGGGCCAACGTCCTGACTTTC.

The chain combines TRBV7-3 with TRBJ2-3; D remains ambiguous. V was shortened by 1 base and J by 5 bases, with 7 bases between the two germline ends. Germline CDR1 reads SGHTA; CDR2 reads FQGTGA. The CDR3 sequence is 13 residues long. CDR3 coding DNA: TGTGCCAGCAGCTTAAACGTGGGAGATACGCAGTATTTT. Translating it yields CASSLNVGDTQYF.

This chain connects TRBV2 to TRBJ1-1; the D gene is possibly TRBD1 (6 bases). Germline CDR1 SNHLY, CDR2 FYNNEI. Deletions cut 8 bases from V and 1 base from J, with 11 bases between. This CDR3 contains 13 residues. Written as DNA, the CDR3 is TGTGCCAGCGGAGGACAGCCGAACACTGAAGCTTTCTTT. Its protein product is CASGGQPNTEAFF.

The chain has TRBV9 and TRBJ1-6; 8 bases are a match to TRBD1. CDR1 and CDR2 from the germline V gene are SGDLS and YYNGEE. The CDR3 covers 17 residues. V lost 3 bases and J lost 7; bases outside the gene matches: 12. The CDR3 DNA sequence: TGTGCCAGCAGCGCGGGGGACAGGATCCGACGGAATTCACCCCTCCACTTT. Protein: CASSAGDRIRRNSPLHF.

This clonotype showed up just a few times. The chain recombines TRBV20-1 with TRBJ1-1, with D perhaps TRBD1 (5 bases). V was clipped by 6 bases and J by 5 bases, with 16 bases between them. The CDR3 consists of 13 residues. Germline V gene sequence: CDR1 DFQATT, CDR2 SNEGSKA (reference sequence). The CDR3 DNA is TGCAGTGCCATGAGGGGAGAGGTAACTGAAGCTTTCTTT. Protein: CSAMRGEVTEAFF.

There are a few counts of this clonotype. This chain joins TRBV7-9 and TRBJ2-6; D is perhaps TRBD1 (6 bases). The V end lost 5 bases, the J end lost 2 bases, and 10 bases lay between the germline ends. The CDR3 length is 15 residues. Germline-derived CDR1 and CDR2 are SEHNR and FQNEAQ (reference sequence). Written as DNA, the CDR3 is TGTGCCAGCAGCCAAGGGACACCTGGGGCCAACGTCCTGACTTTC. Encoded protein: CASSQGTPGANVLTF.

The rearrangement joins TRBV28 to TRBJ1-3; maybe TRBD1 (5 bases). The germline gives CDR1 MDHEN, CDR2 SYDVKM. Deletions cut 3 bases from V and 1 base from J, with 13 bases between. The CDR3 totals 16 residues. CDR3 nucleotides: TGTGCCAGCAGTTTTTTTGGGGCTTTTTCTGGAAACACCATATATTTT. It is translated as CASSFFGAFSGNTIYF.

This clonotype was found many times. The chain recombines TRBV28 with TRBJ1-6; 8 positions match TRBD1. Losses at the gene ends were 8 bases for V and 7 bases for J; bases not matched to a gene: 7. The CDR3 totals 14 residues. Per the germline V gene, CDR1 is MDHEN and CDR2 is SYDVKM. The DNA for the CDR3 is TGTGCCAGCGAAGAGGGGGACAGGAATTCACCCCTCCACTTT. Protein product: CASEEGDRNSPLHF.

The chain links TRBV15 to TRBJ2-5; D gene uncertain. Germline V gene lookup returns CDR1 LNHNV and CDR2 YYDKDF (reference sequence). This CDR3 region has 15 residues. Trimming cost V 3 bases and J 5 bases, with 16 bases left between them. CDR3 in amino acids: CATSRVSRVGETQYF. The CDR3 DNA is TGTGCCACCAGCAGGGTATCCCGGGTTGGGGAGACCCAGTACTTC.

The CDR3 spells CASSGPGNSSNQPQHF. The CDR3 bases are TGTGCCAGCAGTGGTCCCGGGAACTCTAGCAATCAGCCCCAGCATTTT. This chain uses TRBV2 with TRBJ1-5; D ambiguous. The CDR3 contains 16 residues. The ends were cut back, 4 bases at V and 0 bases at J, with 13 bases in the middle. The germline gives CDR1 SNHLY, CDR2 FYNNEI.

This clonotype was observed at least ten times. The V and J genes are TRBV11-2 and TRBJ2-7; D unresolved. The CDR3 consists of 15 residues. CDR1 and CDR2 (germline): SGHAT, FQNNGV. Between the trimmed V and J ends, which lost 5 bases and 0 bases, there was a span of 14 bases. CDR3 region: CASSPPPLSSYEQYF. The CDR3 region has the DNA TGTGCCAGCAGCCCACCCCCACTCAGCTCCTACGAGCAGTACTTC.

The V and J genes are TRBV20-1 and TRBJ1-6; 7 nucleotides align to TRBD1. The CDR3 runs to 13 residues. Germline V gene data show CDR1 as DFQATT and CDR2 as SNEGSKA (reference sequence). The trim removed 5 bases at V and 12 bases at J, leaving 10 bases unmatched. In DNA, the CDR3 is TGCAGTGCTCACCGTACCCAGGGGGAACCCCTCCACTTT. Its protein is CSAHRTQGEPLHF.

V is TRBV15 and J is TRBJ1-3; D is undetermined. There are 17 residues in the CDR3. Trimming removed 0 bases at V and 0 bases at J, with 12 bases between. Germline loops: CDR1 LNHNV, CDR2 YYDKDF (reference sequence). The CDR3 loop is CATSRDFGLDSGNTIYF. CDR3 nucleotides: TGTGCCACCAGCAGAGATTTCGGGTTAGACTCTGGAAACACCATATATTTT.

The chain couples TRBV14 to TRBJ2-5, with TRBD2 identical over 10 bases. Losses at the gene ends were 0 bases for V and 4 bases for J; bases not matched to a gene: 14. This CDR3 comprises 19 residues. Germline V gene sequence: CDR1 SGHDN, CDR2 FVKESK. The CDR3 reads CASSQELTSGTQPLETQYF. CDR3 sequence (DNA): TGTGCCAGCAGCCAAGAGCTTACTAGCGGGACCCAACCACTAGAGACCCAGTACTTC.

This clonotype has ten or more counts. The chain employs TRBV7-2 and TRBJ2-7; weak D call: TRBD2 (5 bases). Germline assignment: CDR1 SGHTA and CDR2 FQGNSA. The CDR3 totals 14 residues. V was pared by 0 bases and J by 3 bases, with 9 bases between. The CDR3: CASSLAAENYEQYF. For the CDR3, the DNA is TGTGCCAGCAGCTTAGCAGCGGAGAACTACGAGCAGTACTTC.

The J gene is TRBJ2-2, the V gene TRBV4-2; perhaps TRBD2 as D (5 bases). Trimming removed 2 bases from V and 13 bases from J, with 14 bases in between. CDR3 length equals 13 residues. Germline CDR1 reads LGHNA; CDR2 reads YNFKEQ. CDR3 amino acids: CASSQSDSRGLFF. The CDR3 DNA reads TGTGCCAGCAGCCAATCCGACTCCCGGGGGCTGTTTTTT.

V and J are TRBV20-1 and TRBJ2-5; no firm D call. The germline CDR1 and CDR2 sequences are DFQATT and SNEGSKA (reference sequence). The ends were cut back, 5 bases at V and 4 bases at J, with 11 bases in the middle. The CDR3 spans 12 residues. The CDR3 DNA sequence: TGCAGTGCTCCCCCAGGTGGAGAGACCCAGTACTTC. It encodes CSAPPGGETQYF.

V gene TRBV19 combines with J gene TRBJ2-5, with TRBD2 matching over 8 bases. The CDR3 is made up of 13 amino acids. V shed 7 bases, J shed 5 bases, and the junction held 6 bases outside the gene matches. Germline lookup yields CDR1 LNHDA and CDR2 SQIVND (reference sequence). The CDR3 nucleotides are TGTGCCAGTATTGGAGCGGGAGACGAGACCCAGTACTTC. Protein sequence: CASIGAGDETQYF.

At least ten counts were recorded for this clonotype. The chain recombines TRBV15 with TRBJ1-2; tentatively, D is TRBD1 (5 bases). The CDR3 covers 15 residues. V lost 5 bases to trimming and J lost 3 bases, with 16 bases between them. Germline V gives CDR1 LNHNV, CDR2 YYDKDF (reference sequence). CDR3 sequence reads: CATSGGVDTYYGYTF. The CDR3 DNA follows: TGTGCCACCAGCGGGGGTGTGGACACTTACTATGGCTACACCTTC. Variable domain in full (rest from reference TRBV15 and TRBJ1-2): DAMVIQNPRYQVTQFGKPVTLSCSQTLNHNVMYWYQQKSSQAPKLLFHYYDKDFNNEADTPDNFQSRRPNTSFCFLDIRSPGLGDTAMYLCATSGGVDTYYGYTFGSGTRLTVV.

Many counts were recorded for this clonotype. The chain links TRBV6-2 or TRBV6-3 to TRBJ2-7, with D perhaps assigned TRBD1 or TRBD2 (5 bases each). Germline V gene lookup returns CDR1 MNHEY and CDR2 SVGEGT. The V end lost 4 bases, the J end lost 7 bases, and 20 bases lay between the germline ends. The CDR3 is made up of 15 amino acids. CDR3 sequence reads: CASSSLDWGSWEQYF. The CDR3 coding sequence is TGTGCCAGCAGTTCTCTGGACTGGGGGTCTTGGGAGCAGTACTTC.

In the case of this clonotype: Germline is not matched at one junction end, which may reflect a read error. The genes are TRBV6-4 and TRBJ1-6; the D is unclear. The CDR3 loop spans 13 amino acids. Per the germline V gene, CDR1 is MRHNA and CDR2 is SNTAGT. The CDR3 region has the DNA TGTGCCAGCAAGGAGTCCTACAATTCACCCCTCCACTTT. It yields the protein CASKESYNSPLHF.

This clonotype occurred many times. This sequence joins TRBV11-2 and TRBJ2-3, with 12 bases identical to TRBD2. From germline, CDR1 is SGHAT and CDR2 FQNNGV. This CDR3 is built from 17 residues. The V gene end was trimmed by 2 bases and the J gene end by 5 bases; junction bases not matched to a gene: 8. DNA of the CDR3: TGTGCCAGCAGCTTACCTCATCTAGCGGGAGGGCGAGATACGCAGTATTTT. Its protein is CASSLPHLAGGRDTQYF.

This clonotype came up many times. This chain uses TRBV6-6 with TRBJ1-1; 7 nucleotides match TRBD1. Germline-derived CDR1 and CDR2 are MNHNY and SVGAGI (reference sequence). V dropped 8 bases and J dropped 10; count of bases not matched to a gene: 13. This CDR3 contains 13 residues. The CDR3 loop is CASQIGTEGPAFF. The CDR3 DNA follows: TGTGCCAGCCAGATCGGGACAGAAGGTCCAGCTTTCTTT.

This clonotype was counted many times. The chain employs TRBV20-1 and TRBJ2-2; either TRBD1 or TRBD2 may supply D (5 bases each). The V gene lost 3 bases and the J gene lost 5 bases, with 13 bases spanning the gap. CDR3 length: 14 amino acids. Germline lookup yields CDR1 DFQATT and CDR2 SNEGSKA (reference sequence). The DNA of the CDR3 is TGCAGTGCTAGGAGGGGCAGTACGACCGGGGAGCTGTTTTTT. This sequence encodes CSARRGSTTGELFF.

The chain carries TRBV5-1 and TRBJ2-7, with D tentatively TRBD2 (6 bases). V was clipped by 4 bases and J by 2 bases, with 25 bases between them. CDR3 length: 18 residues. Germline lookup yields CDR1 SGHRS and CDR2 YFSETQ. This CDR3 reads CASSRRGSGDLSTYEQYF. Here the CDR3 DNA reads TGCGCCAGCAGCCGACGGGGGTCTGGGGACCTCTCCACCTACGAGCAGTACTTC.

This clonotype was seen repeatedly, ten times or more. CDR3 sequence: CASSSHYDRGREQYF. The CDR3 region has the DNA TGCGCCAGCAGCTCACACTATGACAGGGGCCGGGAGCAGTACTTC. V gene TRBV5-1 combines with J gene TRBJ2-7; 8 bases are shared with TRBD1. J gave up 7 bases and V 3 bases, and 12 bases lay outside the gene matches. Germline lookup yields CDR1 SGHRS and CDR2 YFSETQ. There are 15 residues in the CDR3.

This chain joins TRBV10-2 and TRBJ2-5; 11 positions agree with TRBD2. CDR1 and CDR2 from the germline V gene are WSHSY and SAAADI. With V trimmed by 3 bases and J by 0 bases, 18 bases remained unmatched. The CDR3 consists of 21 residues. DNA of the CDR3: TGCGCCAGCAGTGACCCCTCGTTCGTAAGACTAGCGGGAAGGTACCAAGAGACCCAGTACTTC. Its translation is CASSDPSFVRLAGRYQETQYF.